This TCR beta chain was found in a study of T cell responses to AZD1222 COVID-19 vaccine. Study outcomes and limitations: Spike was spanned by vaccine-associated CD4 TCRs, which were dominant at 160-218 and 743-854. White British ancestry dominated among donors, who included more females, and clonal diversity was possibly underestimated. Reportedly, nearly half of unique spike TCRs recognized epitopes outside B.1.351/B.1.1.7 mutations.

Assay used: immunoSEQ multiplex PCR; TCRdb lists only in-frame clones, some missing. The sample carries about 120,000 clones, approximately 90% recorded once. CDR1 is LNHDA, CDR2 SQIVND, per germline (reference sequence). Trimming took 6 bases from V and 5 from J; bases not matched to a gene: 6. The CDR3 loop spans 15 amino acids. As for this clone: Its antigen is not identified.

Specimen: peripheral blood, collected on day 0 of AZD1222 vaccination. The chain links TRBV19 to TRBJ2-2; TRBD1 aligns across 10 bases. The receptor comes from an adult in good health. The CDR3 sequence: CASSGQGGGTGELFF. CDR3 sequence (DNA): TGTGCCAGTAGCGGACAGGGGGGAGGTACCGGGGAGCTGTTTTTT.